The present T cell receptor (beta chain) was sequenced within a study of CD8+CD57+ T cells in acquired aplastic anemia. About the research overall: Sorted CD4+ and CD8+ cells gave an average of roughly 3.5 ug of DNA. Study-wide points: Twenty-nine shared CD8+ CDR3s appeared highly expressed within patients' immunodominant clones.

This clonotype was picked up a small number of times. What it binds is unknown. For CDR3 and TCR beta VDJ profiling, genomic DNA was the template used. TCRdb recomputed calls from the reads with MiXCR, one row per CDR3 protein. The sample lists about 180,000 distinct CDR3 sequences; roughly 48% were seen once. CDR3 size: 13 residues. V was cut by 4 bases and J by 7 bases, with 10 bases left in between. Germline V gives CDR1 SGHVS, CDR2 FQNEAQ. Patients chosen for sequencing had CD8+CD57+ cells that had expanded, as shown by flow cytometry. Patients, without exception, had severe acquired aplastic anemia.

The sequenced sample was sorted CD4+, CD8+, or CD8+CD57+ T cells (not recorded which) from PBMCs. The rearrangement uses TRBV7-8 and TRBJ1-4, with D uncertain. This receptor was obtained from a human donor with aplastic anemia. The CDR3 nucleotides read TGTGCCAGCAGCTCAGGACGGATTGAAAAACTGTTTTTT. Its protein is CASSSGRIEKLFF.